Below, 15 T cell receptor beta chains from the same sample are listed, as sequenced in a study of blood T cells in healthy people across ages. Next came a second PCR, run for about 7 to 12 cycles, which used a sample-barcoded 5' primer along with a J-beta primer mix. TCRdb re-derived calls from the 5' RACE reads in MiXCR, one entry per CDR3 protein. In the table there are fewer than 1 million distinct CDR3 sequences, 40% to 50% of which are singletons. The material sequenced was blood. The receptors come from a man aged 55 to 70 in good health.

The chain employs TRBV27 and TRBJ2-5; 8 nucleotides match TRBD1. This CDR3 has 13 residues. J was trimmed by 11 bases and V by 6 bases; bases with no gene match: 11. Germline assignment: CDR1 MNHEY and CDR2 SMNVEV (reference sequence). The CDR3 here is CASRRTGYNEQYF. CDR3 nucleotides: TGTGCCAGCAGGAGGACAGGGTACAATGAGCAGTACTTC.

This chain connects TRBV6-6 to TRBJ2-4; D is unresolved. Germline V gives CDR1 MNHNY, CDR2 SVGAGI (reference sequence). Trimming removed 4 bases from V and 0 bases from J, with 16 bases in between. The CDR3 loop spans 17 amino acids. CDR3 amino acids: CASSSLSRFEAKNIQYF. The CDR3 coding sequence is TGTGCCAGCAGTTCTTTATCTCGGTTCGAAGCCAAAAACATTCAGTACTTC.

The chain combines TRBV20-1 with TRBJ1-6, with 7 bases that match TRBD1. Germline CDR1 is DFQATT and CDR2 is SNEGSKA (reference sequence). After removal of 3 bases from V and 6 bases from J, the junction contained 5 bases not matched to a gene. The CDR3 is 14 amino acids. The CDR3 reads CSARTGRGNSPLHF. Written as DNA, the CDR3 is TGCAGTGCTAGGACAGGGCGGGGTAATTCACCCCTCCACTTT.

This clonotype showed up just a few times. The chain recombines TRBV4-3 with TRBJ2-7; 8 nucleotides match TRBD1. The CDR3 sequence is 15 residues long. Germline CDR1 is LGHNA and CDR2 is YSLEER. The junction had 3 bases not matched to a gene; V was cut back by 0 bases and J by 2 bases. This chain's CDR3 is CASSQEGTGAYEQYF. The CDR3 nucleotides are TGCGCCAGCAGCCAAGAAGGGACAGGCGCCTACGAGCAGTACTTC.

This clonotype turned up a few times. V gene TRBV4-1 combines with J gene TRBJ2-5; D is possibly TRBD1 (6 bases). Germline V gene sequence: CDR1 MGHRA, CDR2 YSYEKL. The V and J ends lost 0 bases and 5 bases respectively, with 16 bases between them. This CDR3 is built from 16 residues. The CDR3 nucleotides are TGCGCCAGCAGCCAAGATCAGAACAGGGCAGGGGAGACCCAGTACTTC. This sequence encodes CASSQDQNRAGETQYF.

This clonotype was found a few times. The J gene is TRBJ2-7, the V gene TRBV5-6; 9 bases fit TRBD1. The CDR3 runs 14 residues. V gave up 2 bases and J gave up 4 bases; unmatched junction bases: 4. Germline CDR1 reads SGHDT; CDR2 reads YYEEEE. Here the CDR3 reads CASSFGQGIYEQYF. In nucleotides, the CDR3 is TGTGCCAGCAGCTTCGGACAGGGGATATACGAGCAGTACTTC.

The rearrangement joins TRBV28 to TRBJ2-3; 9 nucleotides align to TRBD2. Losses at the gene ends were 5 bases for V and 6 bases for J; bases not matched to a gene: 9. CDR1 MDHEN and CDR2 SYDVKM come from the germline V gene. There are 15 residues in the CDR3. The CDR3 DNA sequence: TGTGCCAGCAGTCCTAGCGGGGAGCAGGCGGATACGCAGTATTTT. Protein: CASSPSGEQADTQYF.

This chain links TRBV6-5 with TRBJ1-6, with 9 positions matching TRBD1. V lost 6 bases and J lost 4; bases outside the gene matches: 7. The CDR3 length is 16 residues. Looked up from germline, CDR1 is MNHEY and CDR2 is SVGAGI. The CDR3 DNA reads TGTGCCAGCAGCCTTCTACAGGGGGCGTATAATTCACCCCTCCACTTT. Amino acids: CASSLLQGAYNSPLHF.

This clonotype showed up many times. The chain recombines TRBV4-3 with TRBJ1-4; D gene unclear. V gave up 0 bases and J gave up 8 bases, with 7 bases separating them. The germline V gene encodes CDR1 LGHNA and CDR2 YSLEER. CDR3 length: 13 amino acids. This chain's CDR3 is CASSQDRREKLFF. The DNA of the CDR3 is TGCGCCAGCAGCCAAGACCGAAGGGAAAAACTGTTTTTT.

This clonotype was picked up many times. The CDR3 coding sequence is TGCAGTGCTAGAGATTTGAGTAGCCCTTTCCGAGAGACCCAGTACTTC. It translates to CSARDLSSPFRETQYF. The chain joins TRBV20-1 to TRBJ2-5; D is unclear. Germline V gene sequence: CDR1 DFQATT, CDR2 SNEGSKA (reference sequence). The CDR3 runs 16 residues. With 0 bases removed from V and 4 bases from J, the gap between germline ends came to 18 bases.

The rearrangement joins TRBV9 to TRBJ2-1; the D gene is possibly TRBD1 (5 bases). CDR3 size: 16 residues. Trimming left V 4 bases short and J 0 bases short, with 14 bases between. Germline loops: CDR1 SGDLS, CDR2 YYNGEE. This CDR3 is CASSPPQGSSYNEQFF. The CDR3 DNA is TGTGCCAGCAGCCCCCCTCAGGGAAGCTCCTACAATGAGCAGTTCTTC.

This clonotype was recorded many times. The chain couples TRBV3-1 to TRBJ1-5; perhaps TRBD1 as D (5 bases). CDR1 is LGHDT, CDR2 YNNKEL, per germline (reference sequence). V was clipped by 0 bases and J by 7 bases, with 7 bases between them. The CDR3 extends over 13 amino acids. In nucleotides, the CDR3 is TGTGCCAGCAGCCAAGAGAGGGGACAGCCCCAGCATTTT. This translates into CASSQERGQPQHF.

The chain joins TRBV7-2 to TRBJ2-1; D is ambiguous. CDR1 is SGHTA, CDR2 FQGNSA, per germline. The ends were cut back, 3 bases at V and 0 bases at J, with 9 bases in the middle. This CDR3 is 15 amino acids long. The DNA for the CDR3 is TGTGCCAGCAGCTTTTGCATGGGCTCCTACAATGAGCAGTTCTTC. Its protein is CASSFCMGSYNEQFF.

The chain couples TRBV30 to TRBJ2-3, with 9 bases that match TRBD2. V was clipped by 3 bases and J by 1 base; unmatched bases: 11. The CDR3 contains 17 residues. CDR1 is GTSNPN and CDR2 is SVGIG in the germline V gene (reference sequence). CDR3 loop: CAWRALAGRWGTDTQYF. DNA of the CDR3: TGTGCCTGGAGGGCGCTAGCGGGGAGGTGGGGCACAGATACGCAGTATTTT.

This CDR3 reads CSVEDTGNTEAFF. The CDR3 DNA sequence: TGCAGCGTTGAAGATACAGGGAACACTGAAGCTTTCTTT. The V and J genes are TRBV29-1 and TRBJ1-1, with D possibly being TRBD1 (5 bases). This CDR3 is 13 amino acids long. V gave up 0 bases and J gave up 1 base, with 6 bases separating them. CDR1 SQVTM and CDR2 ANQGSEA come from the germline V gene. Together with reference TRBV29-1 and TRBJ1-1, the CDR3 gives the full variable domain: SAVISQKPSRDICQRGTSLTIQCQVDSQVTMMFWYRQQPGQSLTLIATANQGSEATYESGFVIDKFPISRPNLTFSTLTVSNMSPEDSSIYLCSVEDTGNTEAFFGQGTRLTVV.